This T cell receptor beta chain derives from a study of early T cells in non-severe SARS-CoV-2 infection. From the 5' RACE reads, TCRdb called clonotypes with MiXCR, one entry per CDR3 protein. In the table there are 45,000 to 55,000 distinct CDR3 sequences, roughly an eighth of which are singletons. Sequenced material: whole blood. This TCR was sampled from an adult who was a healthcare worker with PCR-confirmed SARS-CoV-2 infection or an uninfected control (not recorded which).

CDR3: CASSLPSGTRARSKNIQYF. As DNA, the CDR3 is TGTGCCAGCAGCTTGCCATCCGGGACAAGGGCCCGCTCCAAAAACATTCAGTACTTC. The V and J genes are TRBV11-2 and TRBJ2-4; possibly TRBD1 for D (6 bases). This CDR3 contains 19 residues. Trimming removed 3 bases from V and 2 bases from J, with 23 bases in between. CDR1 and CDR2 from the germline V gene are SGHAT and FQNNGV.